These 4 T cell receptor beta chains came from one sample sequenced in a study of regulatory T cells in long-lasting Graves disease. Both iRepertoire HTBI primers and Arm-PCR of CDR3 regions were used to build the TCR beta libraries. MiXCR, applied by TCRdb to the multiplex PCR reads, yields one record per CDR3 protein. There are around 400,000 distinct CDR3 sequences in the sample; about 14% occur only once, and approximately 22% lies in the top ten. Documented time point: newly diagnosed GD, antithyroid drugs for less than 3 months. TCR sequences were obtained from RNA taken from PBMCs. Sequencing used peripheral blood mononuclear cells (PBMCs), obtained at new diagnosis, from a patient treated with antithyroid drugs. The source is a female donor with Graves disease.

In the case of this clonotype: A much larger clone lies one base from this, so it may be a read error. The conserved closing phenylalanine or tryptophan is absent in this CDR3, likely reflecting a read error. The chain joins TRBV27 to TRBJ2-5; perhaps D is TRBD1 or TRBD2 (5 bases each). Looked up from germline, CDR1 is MNHEY and CDR2 is SMNVEV (reference sequence). The CDR3 length is 14 residues. Trimming took off 2 bases at V and 5 bases at J, with 12 bases between the two ends. CDR3 residues: CASSLGGVGETQYL. CDR3 nucleotides: TGTGCCAGCAGTTTAGGGGGAGTAGGGGAGACCCAGTACCTC.

In its sample, this clonotype was seen a few times. The CDR3 coding sequence is TGTGCCAGCAGCCATTTGGGCGGAGGTGGAAACACCATATATTTT. Protein product: CASSHLGGGGNTIYF. The J gene is TRBJ1-3, the V gene TRBV3-1; D is uncertain. Trimming removed 3 bases at V and 3 bases at J, with 12 bases between. Germline V gene data show CDR1 as LGHDT and CDR2 as YNNKEL (reference sequence). There are 15 residues in the CDR3.

This clonotype has ten or more counts. The chain carries TRBV3-1 and TRBJ1-5; D is uncertain. Germline CDR1 and CDR2: LGHDT and YNNKEL (reference sequence). CDR3 size: 14 residues. V lost 1 base and J lost 3, with 7 bases in between. CDR3 amino acids: CASSQGGANQPQHF. As DNA, the CDR3 is TGTGCCAGCAGCCAAGGGGGTGCCAATCAGCCCCAGCATTTT.

This clonotype was seen repeatedly, ten times or more. This rearrangement joins TRBV2 to TRBJ1-2, with D maybe TRBD1 (5 bases). The CDR3 runs 13 residues. CDR1 is SNHLY, CDR2 FYNNEI, per germline. Deletions cut 7 bases from V and 8 bases from J, with 17 bases between. The CDR3 region has the DNA TGTGCCAGCAAGAGAGGGCAGGGAGGGGGCTACACCTTC. It translates to CASKRGQGGGYTF.